This T cell receptor (beta chain) was recorded in a study of control samples from healthy donors and cancer patients. V lost 0 bases and J 0 bases, leaving 3 bases between the germline ends. Germline-derived CDR1 and CDR2 are SGHDN and FVKESK. This CDR3 region has 14 residues. Profiled with immunoSEQ multiplex PCR; TCRdb holds only in-frame clones, not every one. The table lists under 200,000 clones, 96% of them singletons. This chain uses TRBV14 with TRBJ2-1; no firm D call. This TCR derives from a woman aged 30 to 39 in good health. Sequenced input: blood. The CDR3 DNA follows: TGTGCCAGCAGCCAAGATTTCTCCTACAATGAGCAGTTCTTC. Translating it yields CASSQDFSYNEQFF.